One sample yielded the 26 T cell receptor beta chains listed below, sequenced in a study of T cell repertoires in cytomegalovirus infection. TCRdb reprocessed the reads with MiXCR, giving one entry per CDR3 protein. The profile shows about 490,000 distinct CDR3 sequences, less than 30% of them singletons. What was sequenced was PBMCs. The source of these receptors is a human donor in good health (CMV status not recorded). Some clones in this sample may be carry-over from other donors' samples.

In its sample, this clonotype was seen a few times. The rearrangement uses TRBV15 and TRBJ2-7, with D possibly matching TRBD2 (5 bases). This CDR3 has 13 residues. The V end lost 8 bases, the J end lost 1 base, and 12 bases lay between the germline ends. CDR1 LNHNV and CDR2 YYDKDF come from the germline V gene (reference sequence). The CDR3, as DNA: TGTGCCACCGGAGACTACATATCCTACGAGCAGTACTTC. Translation: CATGDYISYEQYF.

This clonotype was counted between two and nine times. The chain joins TRBV12-3 or TRBV12-4 to TRBJ1-5; D call uncertain. The ends were cut back, 8 bases at V and 0 bases at J, with 8 bases in the middle. The CDR3 consists of 13 residues. This CDR3 reads CASRLRSNQPQHF. The DNA for the CDR3 is TGTGCCAGCCGACTTCGTAGCAATCAGCCCCAGCATTTT.

This clonotype was seen more than once but under ten times. The gene calls are TRBV7-7 and TRBJ2-3; the D is unclear. The germline V and J ends were trimmed by 0 bases and 4 bases, with 8 bases remaining between them. The CDR3 covers 14 residues. The germline V gene has CDR1 SSHAT and CDR2 FNYEAQ (reference sequence). DNA for the CDR3: TGTGCCAGCAGCTTAGCGGGGATAGCAGATACGCAGTATTTT. Protein: CASSLAGIADTQYF.

CDR3 sequence: CASSAGTFEKLFF. The CDR3 DNA sequence: TGTGCCAGCAGCGCCGGGACTTTTGAAAAACTGTTTTTT. The gene calls are TRBV7-2 and TRBJ1-4, with a possible D match to TRBD1 (5 bases). The ends were cut back, 5 bases at V and 7 bases at J, with 11 bases in the middle. The CDR3 runs to 13 residues. The germline V gene encodes CDR1 SGHTA and CDR2 FQGNSA.

This clonotype was detected a few times. The rearrangement links TRBV20-1 to TRBJ2-3; the match to TRBD2 covers 11 bases. Per the germline V gene, CDR1 is DFQATT and CDR2 is SNEGSKA (reference sequence). Trimming took 6 bases from V and 1 from J; bases not matched to a gene: 9. This CDR3 has 16 amino acids. The CDR3 DNA is TGCAGTGCACCAACTAGCGGGGGATACGGCACAGATACGCAGTATTTT. The encoded protein is CSAPTSGGYGTDTQYF.

This rearrangement joins TRBV20-1 to TRBJ2-1, with a possible D match to TRBD2 (5 bases). With 1 base removed from V and 0 bases from J, the gap between germline ends came to 13 bases. The germline CDR1 and CDR2 sequences are DFQATT and SNEGSKA (reference sequence). The length of the CDR3 is 16 residues. The CDR3 here is CSARVEGSDSYNEQFF. In DNA form, the CDR3 reads TGCAGTGCTAGAGTCGAGGGAAGCGACTCCTACAATGAGCAGTTCTTC.

The sample holds a few counts of this clonotype. V and J are TRBV7-8 and TRBJ2-7, with D possibly TRBD2 on 6 matching bases. Germline V CDR1 and CDR2: SGHVS, FQNEAQ. Trimming removed 5 bases at V and 0 bases at J, with 14 bases between. The CDR3 sequence is 15 residues long. The DNA for the CDR3 is TGTGCCAGCAGCCGGGACTTACTGGACTCCTACGAGCAGTACTTC. Translated: CASSRDLLDSYEQYF.

This clonotype came up a few times. The chain joins TRBV18 to TRBJ2-3, with unresolved D. V lost 0 bases and J lost 6, with 7 bases in between. This CDR3 is built from 13 residues. Per the germline V gene, CDR1 is KGHSH and CDR2 is LQKENI. CDR3 residues: CASSPPMDDTQYF. In DNA, the CDR3 is TGTGCCAGCTCACCACCGATGGACGATACGCAGTATTTT.

The chain combines TRBV14 with TRBJ2-5, with D possibly matching TRBD2 (5 bases). CDR1 is SGHDN, CDR2 FVKESK, per germline. Trimming removed 5 bases at V and 4 bases at J, with 14 bases between. This CDR3 region has 14 residues. The CDR3 coding sequence is TGTGCCAGCAGCATCCGGGAATTTCGAGAGACCCAGTACTTC. Translation: CASSIREFRETQYF.

The table lists this clonotype with a few counts. This sequence joins TRBV6-5 and TRBJ2-1; 9 positions match TRBD2. CDR1 MNHEY and CDR2 SVGAGI come from the germline V gene. This CDR3 has 17 amino acids. With V trimmed by 10 bases and J by 3 bases, 16 bases remained unmatched. In DNA form, the CDR3 reads TGTGCCACGGCGGTTGTCGGCGGGAGGGCCATCTACAATGAGCAGTTCTTC. This encodes CATAVVGGRAIYNEQFF.

This chain links TRBV2 with TRBJ2-7; 12 nucleotides agree with TRBD2. The germline V gene encodes CDR1 SNHLY and CDR2 FYNNEI. This CDR3 has 15 residues. V shed 6 bases and J 2 bases; nucleotides not matched to a gene: 5. Here the CDR3 DNA reads TGTGCCAGCAGGGTGACTAGCGGGAGCCCCTACGAGCAGTACGTC. This sequence encodes CASRVTSGSPYEQYV.

V gene TRBV20-1 combines with J gene TRBJ2-7; D not certain. The CDR3 has 12 residues. In germline, CDR1 is DFQATT, CDR2 SNEGSKA (reference sequence). Between the trimmed V and J ends, which lost 1 base and 0 bases, there was a span of 4 bases. CDR3 sequence (DNA): TGCAGTGCTAGAGGCGCCTCCTACGAGCAGTACTTC. Translation: CSARGASYEQYF.

On this clonotype: The junction and the germline gene differ at one end; a read error may be behind it. V is TRBV27 and J is TRBJ1-6; TRBD1 aligns across 8 bases. Germline lookup yields CDR1 MNHEY and CDR2 SMNVEV (reference sequence). The CDR3 runs 16 residues. The CDR3 coding sequence is TGTGTCAGCAGTTTGACACCACAGGGGGTTAATTCACCCCTCCACTTT. Its protein is CVSSLTPQGVNSPLHF.

V and J are TRBV20-1 and TRBJ2-5; 9 bases match TRBD2. Trimming at V came to 3 bases and at J to 4 bases, leaving 3 bases not matched to a gene. Germline values: CDR1 DFQATT, CDR2 SNEGSKA (reference sequence). The CDR3 is 13 residues long. The CDR3, as DNA: TGCAGTGCTAGCCAACTAGCGGGAGAGACCCAGTACTTC. It translates to CSASQLAGETQYF.

This clonotype appeared a few times. The chain couples TRBV7-9 to TRBJ2-7; tentatively, D is TRBD1 (5 bases). V shed 4 bases and J shed 4 bases, with 11 bases lying between them. This CDR3 is 13 amino acids long. Germline V gives CDR1 SEHNR, CDR2 FQNEAQ (reference sequence). The CDR3 region has the DNA TGTGCCAGCAGCTGGGCCCCAGGGTACGAGCAGTACTTC. Its protein is CASSWAPGYEQYF.

This clonotype was counted at least ten times. The rearrangement joins TRBV7-8 to TRBJ2-1; D uncertain. Germline V lookup: CDR1 SGHVS, CDR2 FQNEAQ. The CDR3 contains 15 residues. V shed 5 bases and J shed 2 bases, with 13 bases lying between them. In DNA form, the CDR3 reads TGTGCCAGCAGCCGCCGACCGCCCCCCTACAATGAGCAGTTCTTC. Translated: CASSRRPPPYNEQFF.

The chain uses TRBV12-3 or TRBV12-4 and TRBJ1-4; D is unresolved. The CDR3 is 13 amino acids. Trimming removed 3 bases at V and 3 bases at J, with 5 bases between. CDR3 amino acids: CASSFGPNEKLFF. DNA of the CDR3: TGTGCCAGCAGTTTTGGGCCTAATGAAAAACTGTTTTTT.

This clonotype has only a few counts. The chain carries TRBV11-2 and TRBJ2-2; TRBD2 matches at 9 bases. Germline V gives CDR1 SGHAT, CDR2 FQNNGV. The CDR3 spans 15 residues. The ends lost 6 bases at V and 6 bases at J; junction bases unmatched: 8. The CDR3 DNA sequence: TGTGCCAGCAGGATACCGGGACTAGCACCCGGGGAGCTGTTTTTT. Amino acids: CASRIPGLAPGELFF.

This clonotype has a count of ten or more. The genes are TRBV7-2 and TRBJ2-7, with D perhaps TRBD2 (6 bases). Deletions cut 5 bases from V and 2 bases from J, with 16 bases between. The CDR3 runs 15 residues. Per germline, CDR1 SGHTA and CDR2 FQGNSA. The CDR3 loop reads CASSEGGVAPYEQYF. The CDR3 nucleotides are TGTGCCAGCAGCGAAGGCGGGGTTGCCCCCTACGAGCAGTACTTC.

This clonotype was detected ten times or more. The chain links TRBV7-2 to TRBJ2-3; 8 bases fit TRBD1. After removal of 4 bases from V and 1 base from J, the junction contained 7 bases not matched to a gene. Per the germline V gene, CDR1 is SGHTA and CDR2 is FQGNSA. This CDR3 has 16 residues. CDR3 in amino acids: CASSYRTGSGTDTQYF. The CDR3 bases are TGTGCCAGCAGCTATAGGACAGGGTCTGGCACAGATACGCAGTATTTT.

This clonotype was found many times. The chain uses TRBV7-8 and TRBJ1-5, with D perhaps matching TRBD1 (6 bases). The CDR3 runs to 15 residues. Germline V gene data show CDR1 as SGHVS and CDR2 as FQNEAQ. V lost 5 bases and J lost 2, with 13 bases in between. CDR3 in DNA: TGTGCCAGCAGCAGTCGACAGGAACGCAATCAGCCCCAGCATTTT. Its translation is CASSSRQERNQPQHF.

The V gene is TRBV20-1, the J gene TRBJ2-7; no reliable D call. This CDR3 is built from 14 residues. V lost 3 bases and J lost 4, with 16 bases in between. Germline CDR1 DFQATT, CDR2 SNEGSKA (reference sequence). CDR3: CSARGPLPPYEQYF. The CDR3 nucleotides read TGCAGTGCTAGGGGCCCGCTACCCCCGTACGAGCAGTACTTC.

Only a few counts were recorded for this clonotype. CDR3 sequence reads: CASSLEAGDPTDTQYF. The CDR3 nucleotides are TGTGCCAGCAGCTTAGAAGCGGGGGACCCTACAGATACGCAGTATTTT. The chain carries TRBV7-2 and TRBJ2-3; 8 positions match TRBD2. The CDR3 contains 16 residues. The ends lost 1 base at V and 3 bases at J; junction bases unmatched: 6. Germline lookup yields CDR1 SGHTA and CDR2 FQGNSA.

This clonotype appeared a few times. The CDR3 loop reads CASSSTNNEQFF. In DNA form, the CDR3 reads TGTGCCAGCTCATCCACCAACAATGAGCAGTTCTTC. J is TRBJ2-1 and V is TRBV18; no firm D call. This CDR3 has 12 amino acids. Germline V CDR1 and CDR2: KGHSH, LQKENI. Deletions cut 5 bases from V and 5 bases from J, with 7 bases between.

The V call is TRBV2, the J call TRBJ2-6; no definite D call. Trimming took off 6 bases at V and 0 bases at J, with 9 bases between the two ends. Germline V CDR1 and CDR2: SNHLY, FYNNEI. The CDR3 has 15 residues. The CDR3 nucleotides read TGTGCCAGCAGGGGGATTCTCTCTGGGGCCAACGTCCTGACTTTC. It is translated as CASRGILSGANVLTF.

V gene TRBV19 combines with J gene TRBJ2-6; 8 nucleotides agree with TRBD1. The CDR3 is 16 residues long. CDR1 and CDR2 (germline): LNHDA, SQIVND (reference sequence). After removal of 2 bases from V and 2 bases from J, the junction contained 2 bases not matched to a gene. The CDR3 loop reads CASSIWTGTGANVLTF. The CDR3 region has the DNA TGTGCCAGTAGTATATGGACAGGGACTGGGGCCAACGTCCTGACTTTC.